Described below is a single T cell receptor beta chain sequence and its context. The antigen this receptor binds is unknown. No base-level quality is on record; no much larger clone is a single base apart. These data are taken from a study of T-cell reconstitution after alpha-beta-depleted transplantation in children (dated by TCRdb to the mid-2010s). Broadly, across the study: Using TCR repertoire profiling, the study quantitatively followed how T-cell immune reconstitution unfolded in children after TCRalphabeta/CD19-depleted allogeneic hematopoietic cell transplantation.

Study-wide findings and limitations: Hyperexpanded clone frequencies declined over subsequent months; after one year, T-cell counts and TCRbeta diversity were mostly attributed to newly produced T cells. The apparently early alphabetaT-cell count recovery about two months after transplant was reportedly dependent on only several hundred rapidly expanded clones derived from non-depleted graft cells. The high TCRbeta diversity at day 60 in some patients was ascribed to recipient T cells and intrathymic progenitors that had survived conditioning.

The germline V gene encodes CDR1 SGHNT and CDR2 YENEEA. The junction shows trimming of 5 bases on V and 9 bases on J, and the gene matches do not reach 7 bases of it. The CDR3 sequence holds 13 residues, the cysteine and phenylalanine included. Of the read, only the CDR3 DNA is kept; its 39 bases are in frame from base 1. Library method: PCR. TCRdb lists the instrument as Illumina HiSeq 2500. To normalize quantification of the TCRbeta repertoire, the TCR libraries were built with molecular barcoding that relied on unique molecular identifiers. Through fastp at Q25 and MiXCR, TCRdb rebuilt clones from the public reads, retaining in-frame beta chains. Rows matching on CDR3 protein sequence are summarized as one entry with the most common DNA and genes. The sample includes hundreds of thousands of distinct CDR3 sequences, with under 15% observed a single time. The ten largest clones take up 2.2% of the sample.

In light of the paper, this sample's treatment or condition label describes: allogeneic hematopoietic cell transplantation with graft depleted of TCRalphabeta T cells and CD19 B cells. The transplant recipients were children given TCRalphabeta/CD19-depleted allogeneic hematopoietic cell grafts. This chain joins TRBV11-3 to TRBJ2-1; 7 bases in the junction line up with TRBD2. The TCR sequence derives from a male patient younger than 18 who had a stem cell transplant for acute myeloid leukemia, so the T cells may come from the graft donor. The sequences come from PBMCs, mostly from graft donor cells, collected 360 days after TCRalphabeta/CD19-depleted stem cell transplant. The CDR3 in this case is CASSAGDYGEQFF. The nucleotides read TGTGCCAGCAGCGCCGGGGACTACGGTGAGCAGTTCTTC. This CDR3, with the reference TRBV11-3 and TRBJ2-1 proteins standing in past its ends, gives the full variable domain EAGVVQSPRYKIIEKKQPVAFWCNPISGHNTLYWYLQNLGQGPELLIRYENEEAVDDSQLPKDRFSAERLKGVDSTLKIQPAELGDSAVYLCASSAGDYGEQFFGPGTRLTVL.